This record looks at one T cell receptor (beta chain) sequence and its context. Its antigen is unidentified. The J segment lost 3 bases and the V segment lost 5 bases, leaving 15 bases of the junction unmatched. In germline, CDR1 is SGHVS, CDR2 FQNEAQ. The CDR3 is 17 residues long. These data originate in a study of CD8+CD57+ T cells in acquired aplastic anemia. Notes on the study in general: For CD8+ Simpson's diversity, patients and controls showed no significant difference. Shared by patients and controls, 25 to 30 CD8+ CDR3s were abundant in patients.

The authors sequenced patients whose flow cytometry had shown CD8+CD57+ cell expansion. Genomic DNA, serving as template, underwent TCR beta VDJ and CDR3 profiling. Using its own MiXCR run on the reads, TCRdb lists one record per CDR3 protein. The table includes over 150,000 distinct CDR3 sequences, more than 60% detected once. The sequenced sample consisted of sorted CD4+, CD8+, or CD8+CD57+ T cells (not recorded which) from PBMCs. This clonotype was obtained from a human donor with aplastic anemia. The chain links TRBV7-8 to TRBJ2-7, with 8 bases matching TRBD1. The CDR3 nucleotides read TGTGCCAGCAGCCCTTACCAGGGTCCACAGGGGGGCTACGAGCAGTACTTC. This encodes CASSPYQGPQGGYEQYF.